The 24 T cell receptor beta chains below come from one sample, sequenced in a study of blood T cell repertoires in COVID-19. Libraries were prepared by immunoSEQ multiplex PCR; TCRdb keeps only in-frame clonotypes and omits some of them. The sample lists roughly 330,000 clones; nearly 90% were seen once. Source material: PBMCs or T cells enriched from blood (not recorded which). The source is a woman younger than 45 who had recovered from COVID-19.

V and J are TRBV7-3 and TRBJ1-1; 8 bases line up with TRBD1. This CDR3 has 14 amino acids. Germline loops: CDR1 SGHTA, CDR2 FQGTGA. V lost 4 bases and J lost 5; bases outside the gene matches: 6. For the CDR3, the DNA is TGTGCCAGCAGCTCAACCAGGGGGCTGACTGAAGCTTTCTTT. This translates into CASSSTRGLTEAFF.

The J gene is TRBJ2-3, the V gene TRBV29-1, with 10 bases matching TRBD2. The length of the CDR3 is 14 residues. Germline V gene lookup returns CDR1 SQVTM and CDR2 ANQGSEA. V shed 6 bases, J shed 6 bases, and the junction held 9 bases outside the gene matches. The CDR3 region has the DNA TGCAGCGTCGGGACTAGCGATGGAATGGATACGCAGTATTTT. Translated: CSVGTSDGMDTQYF.

V usage is TRBV7-9 and J usage is TRBJ2-3, with 12 positions matching TRBD2. This CDR3 has 16 amino acids. Germline V gives CDR1 SEHNR, CDR2 FQNEAQ (reference sequence). V was pared by 4 bases and J by 4 bases, with 6 bases of the junction left unmatched. The CDR3 DNA follows: TGTGCCAGCAGCTCCAGACTAGCGGGGGAATCAGATACGCAGTATTTT. This encodes CASSSRLAGESDTQYF.

The rearrangement links TRBV6-5 to TRBJ2-1; TRBD2 matches 11 bases. Germline lookup yields CDR1 MNHEY and CDR2 SVGAGI. The junction had 10 bases not matched to a gene; V was cut back by 0 bases and J by 12 bases. This CDR3 is 16 amino acids long. CDR3 amino acids: CASSYSGTSGLKGQFF. For the CDR3, the DNA is TGTGCCAGCAGTTACTCGGGGACTAGCGGCCTAAAGGGGCAGTTCTTC.

The chain employs TRBV10-3 and TRBJ2-3; TRBD2 might be the D (6 bases). V lost 1 base and J lost 0, with 11 bases in between. Germline V lookup: CDR1 ENHRY, CDR2 SYGVKD. CDR3 length: 16 residues. The CDR3 sequence is CAISEYLAVSTDTQYF. CDR3 nucleotide sequence: TGTGCCATCAGTGAGTATTTAGCGGTGAGCACAGATACGCAGTATTTT.

The chain combines TRBV6-5 with TRBJ1-1; TRBD1 matches 9 bases. Germline-derived CDR1 and CDR2 are MNHEY and SVGAGI. CDR3 length equals 14 residues. Unmatched junction bases numbered 2, after V lost 6 bases and J lost 0 bases. The CDR3, as DNA: TGTGCCAGCAGCCGGGACAGGGTGAACACTGAAGCTTTCTTT. It codes for CASSRDRVNTEAFF.

This clone occurred once. The V call is TRBV5-1, the J call TRBJ2-1; TRBD2 agrees at 9 bases. Looked up from germline, CDR1 is SGHRS and CDR2 is YFSETQ. This CDR3 has 15 residues. V dropped 0 bases and J dropped 6; count of bases not matched to a gene: 4. CDR3 in amino acids: CASSLATSGSNEQFF. The CDR3 coding sequence is TGCGCCAGCAGCTTGGCGACTAGCGGTTCCAATGAGCAGTTCTTC.

V and J are TRBV19 and TRBJ1-1; D might be TRBD1 (6 bases). Germline V CDR1 and CDR2: LNHDA, SQIVND (reference sequence). The CDR3 totals 14 residues. The DNA of the CDR3 is TGTGCTACTGGCGGGGGGCGATTTAGCACTGAAGCTTTCTTT. It yields the protein CATGGGRFSTEAFF.

This chain connects TRBV5-1 to TRBJ1-5; D is possibly TRBD1 (5 bases). The CDR3 is made up of 15 amino acids. CDR1 is SGHRS and CDR2 is YFSETQ in the germline V gene. Trimming left V 0 bases short and J 5 bases short, with 12 bases between. The CDR3 bases are TGCGCCAGCAGCTTGGATGGGGCAAGAGATCAGCCCCAGCATTTT. It is translated as CASSLDGARDQPQHF.

This chain joins TRBV24-1 and TRBJ2-3, with D perhaps matching TRBD2 (7 bases). This CDR3 contains 14 residues. With 7 bases removed from V and 4 bases from J, the gap between germline ends came to 14 bases. Germline lookup yields CDR1 KGHDR and CDR2 SFDVKD. The CDR3 region is CATSSKGGADTQYF. CDR3 sequence (DNA): TGTGCCACCAGCAGCAAGGGGGGGGCAGATACGCAGTATTTT.

V usage is TRBV2 and J usage is TRBJ1-3, with TRBD1 identical over 7 bases. From germline, CDR1 is SNHLY and CDR2 FYNNEI. V lost 6 bases, J lost 7 bases, and 6 bases stayed unmatched. The CDR3 spans 13 residues. CDR3 amino acids: CASSEGDSNTIYF. The CDR3 DNA reads as TGTGCCAGCAGCGAGGGGGACAGCAACACCATATATTTT.

The sample holds one count of this clone. The rearrangement links TRBV5-4 to TRBJ2-3; 9 nucleotides match TRBD2. V gave up 1 base and J gave up 0 bases; unmatched junction bases: 3. Germline V CDR1 and CDR2: SGHNT, YYREEE (reference sequence). The CDR3 sequence is 16 residues long. The CDR3 region is CASSLRLAGSTDTQYF. The CDR3 coding sequence is TGTGCCAGCAGCTTGCGGCTAGCGGGGAGCACAGATACGCAGTATTTT.

This sequence joins TRBV9 and TRBJ1-3; possibly TRBD1 for D (6 bases). Between the trimmed V and J ends, which lost 0 bases and 2 bases, there was a span of 9 bases. This CDR3 region has 15 residues. CDR1 SGDLS and CDR2 YYNGEE come from the germline V gene. CDR3 sequence: CASSVAQGPGNTIYF. DNA of the CDR3: TGTGCCAGCAGCGTAGCTCAGGGGCCTGGAAACACCATATATTTT.

The V gene is TRBV2, the J gene TRBJ1-2; 7 bases map to TRBD1. Germline V lookup: CDR1 SNHLY, CDR2 FYNNEI. Trimming cost V 7 bases and J 3 bases; bases outside gene matches: 14. This CDR3 is 16 amino acids long. Written as DNA, the CDR3 is TGTGCCAGCACTTGGGCCACAGGGGACCGGGACTATGGCTACACCTTC. It is translated as CASTWATGDRDYGYTF.

The chain joins TRBV6-5 to TRBJ1-5; D is possibly TRBD1 (6 bases). Between the trimmed V and J ends, which lost 4 bases and 2 bases, there was a span of 15 bases. The CDR3 spans 16 residues. The germline V gene encodes CDR1 MNHEY and CDR2 SVGAGI. The CDR3 region has the DNA TGTGCCAGCAGTTCCCGCAGGGGAGCGGGCAATCAGCCCCAGCATTTT. Protein sequence: CASSSRRGAGNQPQHF.

J is TRBJ1-2 and V is TRBV5-4; possibly TRBD1 for D (6 bases). V was trimmed by 2 bases and J by 4 bases, leaving 9 bases between them. The CDR3 loop spans 13 amino acids. Germline V gene data show CDR1 as SGHNT and CDR2 as YYREEE (reference sequence). The CDR3 coding sequence is TGTGCCAGCAGCTTATCAGGGGCCTATGGCTACACCTTC. It translates to CASSLSGAYGYTF. Combining the CDR3 with reference TRBV5-4 and TRBJ1-2 gives the whole variable domain ETGVTQSPTHLIKTRGQQVTLRCSSQSGHNTVSWYQQALGQGPQFIFQYYREEENGRGNFPPRFSGLQFPNYSSELNVNALELDDSALYLCASSLSGAYGYTFGSGTRLTVV.

This chain uses TRBV6-4 with TRBJ2-3; TRBD2 is a possible D gene (6 bases). The V gene's germline CDR1 is MRHNA and CDR2 SNTAGT. The CDR3 is made up of 14 amino acids. V lost 6 bases and J lost 2, with 12 bases in between. CDR3 protein: CASSSGLSTDTQYF. CDR3 coding DNA: TGTGCCAGCAGCTCGGGACTGTCCACAGATACGCAGTATTTT.

To note about this clone: One end of the junction is discordant with germline, which a read error may explain. Here the CDR3 reads CASSLAGGSTGELFF. As DNA, the CDR3 is TGTGCCAGCAGCCTAGCGGGGGGGAGCACCGGGGAGCTGTTTTTT. The chain has TRBV7-2 and TRBJ2-2; 12 bases are a match to TRBD2. The CDR3 loop spans 15 amino acids. Germline CDR1 reads SGHTA; CDR2 reads FQGNSA.

The rearrangement uses TRBV7-6 and TRBJ2-2, with 13 bases lining up with TRBD2. CDR3 length: 16 amino acids. The V gene's germline CDR1 is SGHVS and CDR2 FNYEAQ. The trim removed 5 bases at V and 7 bases at J, leaving 7 bases unmatched. The CDR3 sequence: CASSLLTSGGVGELFF. In DNA form, the CDR3 reads TGTGCCAGCAGCCTCCTCACTAGCGGGGGGGTCGGGGAGCTGTTTTTT.

This clone was seen only once. The CDR3 loop reads CASSQAGGVVTGELFF. In DNA form, the CDR3 reads TGCGCCAGCAGCCAAGCGGGCGGGGTGGTCACCGGGGAGCTGTTTTTT. The chain carries TRBV4-1 and TRBJ2-2; D is perhaps TRBD2 (6 bases). The length of the CDR3 is 16 residues. Trimming removed 1 base at V and 4 bases at J, with 13 bases between. CDR1 and CDR2 (germline): MGHRA, YSYEKL.

CDR3 protein: CAWATGTAFMNTEAFF. CDR3 bases: TGTGCCTGGGCCACCGGGACAGCGTTCATGAACACTGAAGCTTTCTTT. J is TRBJ1-1 and V is TRBV30; TRBD1 agrees at 7 bases. Germline CDR1 GTSNPN, CDR2 SVGIG (reference sequence). V trimming: 5 bases; J trimming: 0 bases; junction bases outside the gene matches: 12. The CDR3 is made up of 16 amino acids.

The chain uses TRBV25-1 and TRBJ2-5; D not certain. Germline V gene data show CDR1 as MGHDK and CDR2 as SYGVNS. There are 17 residues in the CDR3. The V end lost 3 bases, the J end lost 5 bases, and 22 bases lay between the germline ends. CDR3 protein: CASSEAVRSATAETQYF. CDR3 sequence (DNA): TGTGCCAGCAGTGAGGCCGTGAGGTCCGCCACGGCGGAGACCCAGTACTTC.

The chain carries TRBV5-4 and TRBJ2-2; D possibly corresponds to TRBD1 (6 bases). The germline V gene has CDR1 SGHNT and CDR2 YYREEE (reference sequence). Trimming stripped 0 bases from V and 4 bases from J, with 10 bases between. CDR3 length: 15 amino acids. The CDR3 nucleotides are TGTGCCAGCAGCTTGGATCAGGGGCGCACCGGGGAGCTGTTTTTT. Translating it yields CASSLDQGRTGELFF.

The gene calls are TRBV12-3 or TRBV12-4 and TRBJ2-2, with TRBD1 matching over 9 bases. The V gene end was trimmed by 9 bases and the J gene end by 13 bases; junction bases not matched to a gene: 12. The length of the CDR3 is 13 residues. In nucleotides, the CDR3 is TGTGCCAGTTGGGACAGGGCGCCCCTGGGGCTGTTTTTT. Amino acid sequence: CASWDRAPLGLFF.